These 20 T cell receptor beta chains share one sample of origin, sequenced in a study of radiotherapy plus CTLA-4 blockade in lung cancer. TCRdb's copy holds only in-frame clones and misses some; the assay was immunoSEQ multiplex PCR. Among some 120,000 clones listed, roughly 77% were seen once. Material: peripheral blood, obtained from a patient treated with radiotherapy plus ipilimumab. These receptors were obtained from a human donor with non-small cell lung cancer that progressed on radiotherapy plus ipilimumab. Some clones in this sample may be carry-over from other donors' samples.

The CDR3 reads CASSREVNEQFF. The CDR3 DNA is TGTGCCAGCTCACGGGAGGTGAATGAGCAGTTCTTC. The rearrangement joins TRBV18 to TRBJ2-1; D perhaps matches TRBD2 (6 bases). CDR1 and CDR2 from the germline V gene are KGHSH and LQKENI. The CDR3 is 12 amino acids. Trimming took 4 bases from V and 7 from J, leaving 8 bases between them.

V usage is TRBV5-6 and J usage is TRBJ2-5; perhaps TRBD1 as D (5 bases). The germline V gene encodes CDR1 SGHDT and CDR2 YYEEEE. V lost 4 bases and J lost 4, with 11 bases in between. The CDR3 contains 13 residues. The CDR3 region has the DNA TGTGCCAGCAGCCCAAGGGGTACAGAGACCCAGTACTTC. Protein: CASSPRGTETQYF.

This clone appeared a single time. The V gene is TRBV30, the J gene TRBJ2-3, with TRBD1 as a possible D gene (5 bases). CDR3 length: 15 residues. V was trimmed by 0 bases and J by 6 bases, leaving 16 bases between them. Germline CDR1 reads GTSNPN; CDR2 reads SVGIG (reference sequence). In DNA form, the CDR3 reads TGTGCCTGGAGTGTACACCCAGGGTATACGGATACGCAGTATTTT. Amino acids: CAWSVHPGYTDTQYF.

The chain uses TRBV5-4 and TRBJ1-1, with D possibly TRBD1 on 6 matching bases. The germline V gene has CDR1 SGHNT and CDR2 YYREEE (reference sequence). Trimming left V 0 bases short and J 5 bases short, with 11 bases between. This CDR3 comprises 14 residues. Written as DNA, the CDR3 is TGTGCCAGCAGCTTGGGACAGGAGAAGACTGAAGCTTTCTTT. Amino acid sequence: CASSLGQEKTEAFF.

The genes are TRBV7-3 and TRBJ2-7, with a tentative D call TRBD2 (6 bases). Looked up from germline, CDR1 is SGHTA and CDR2 is FQGTGA. The CDR3 is made up of 13 amino acids. V lost 5 bases and J 7 bases, leaving 15 bases between the germline ends. The CDR3 sequence: CASSPTTAGEQYF. DNA for the CDR3: TGTGCCAGCAGCCCGACAACGGCGGGGGAGCAGTACTTC.

In nucleotides, the CDR3 is TGTGCCAGTAGTATTATCCGGCCCCGGGACCCGCAGTGGGACGACTATGAGCAGTTCTTC. The encoded protein is CASSIIRPRDPQWDDYEQFF. This chain links TRBV19 with TRBJ2-1, with D perhaps given as TRBD1 or TRBD2 (5 bases each). The CDR3 is 20 residues long. Looked up from germline, CDR1 is LNHDA and CDR2 is SQIVND (reference sequence). Trimming removed 3 bases from V and 8 bases from J, with 32 bases in between.

The J gene is TRBJ1-2, the V gene TRBV7-3; perhaps TRBD1 as D (5 bases). Trimming stripped 5 bases from V and 8 bases from J, with 15 bases between. CDR3 length equals 13 residues. Germline-derived CDR1 and CDR2 are SGHTA and FQGTGA. CDR3 region: CASSPGTFEGYTF. CDR3 bases: TGTGCCAGCAGCCCCGGGACGTTTGAGGGCTACACCTTC.

The chain is built from TRBV11-2 and TRBJ2-7; 8 bases are shared with TRBD1. CDR1 and CDR2 (germline): SGHAT, FQNNGV. Trimming removed 5 bases from V and 3 bases from J; junction bases left unmatched: 6. The CDR3 length is 14 residues. The CDR3 DNA follows: TGTGCCAGCAGCCTGACAGGGGCTTTCTACGAGCAGTACTTC. Its translation is CASSLTGAFYEQYF.

V and J are TRBV9 and TRBJ1-1; D is unresolved. The CDR3 is 13 residues long. Trimming removed 3 bases at V and 0 bases at J, with 6 bases between. Looked up from germline, CDR1 is SGDLS and CDR2 is YYNGEE. DNA of the CDR3: TGTGCCAGCAGCGGTGGATTGAACACTGAAGCTTTCTTT. Translated: CASSGGLNTEAFF.

The rearrangement uses TRBV15 and TRBJ2-1; TRBD2 agrees at 10 bases. Germline CDR1 and CDR2: LNHNV and YYDKDF (reference sequence). The junction had 10 bases not matched to a gene; V was cut back by 1 base and J by 4 bases. CDR3 length equals 18 residues. The CDR3 loop reads CATSRVYGVAGGYNEQFF. Written as DNA, the CDR3 is TGTGCCACCAGCAGAGTATATGGGGTAGCGGGGGGTTACAATGAGCAGTTCTTC.

This clone turned up a few times. The J gene is TRBJ1-1, the V gene TRBV4-3; D gene unclear. This CDR3 comprises 16 residues. The ends were cut back, 1 base at V and 5 bases at J, with 17 bases in the middle. Germline lookup yields CDR1 LGHNA and CDR2 YSLEER. The CDR3 loop reads CASSQVVLGSRTEAFF. The CDR3 DNA reads TGCGCCAGCAGCCAAGTTGTCTTGGGGTCTCGTACTGAAGCTTTCTTT.

V is TRBV15 and J is TRBJ2-3; D is uncertain. Trimming took off 8 bases at V and 2 bases at J, with 14 bases between the two ends. This CDR3 has 14 residues. Germline-derived CDR1 and CDR2 are LNHNV and YYDKDF (reference sequence). This CDR3 reads CATSLSSYTDTQYF. The DNA for the CDR3 is TGTGCCACCTCTCTCTCGAGTTACACAGATACGCAGTATTTT.

The chain links TRBV4-3 to TRBJ2-2; possible D gene TRBD1, 6 bases. Germline V gene lookup returns CDR1 LGHNA and CDR2 YSLEER. V dropped 1 base and J dropped 6 bases, with 12 bases sitting between them. The CDR3 has 15 residues. This CDR3 is CASSQGTVGAGELFF. CDR3 DNA sequence: TGCGCCAGCAGCCAAGGGACAGTCGGGGCCGGGGAGCTGTTTTTT.

This clone was recorded only once. V and J are TRBV5-1 and TRBJ2-7, with 13 bases aligning to TRBD2. The CDR3 loop spans 17 amino acids. V was pared by 3 bases and J by 1 base, with 7 bases of the junction left unmatched. The V gene's germline CDR1 is SGHRS and CDR2 YFSETQ. CDR3 nucleotides: TGCGCCAGCAGCTCAGGACTAGCGGGGGTCTATTCCTACGAGCAGTACTTC. Its protein is CASSSGLAGVYSYEQYF. The full variable domain, completed using reference TRBV5-1 and TRBJ2-7, is KAGVTQTPRYLIKTRGQQVTLSCSPISGHRSVSWYQQTPGQGLQFLFEYFSETQRNKGNFPGRFSGRQFSNSRSEMNVSTLELGDSALYLCASSSGLAGVYSYEQYFGPGTRLTVT.

Notes on this clone: This sample also contains other DNA sequences that code for the same CDR3. This chain connects TRBV6-5 to TRBJ2-2, with unresolved D. There are 14 residues in the CDR3. Trimming removed 0 bases from V and 6 bases from J, with 8 bases in between. CDR1 and CDR2 (germline): MNHEY, SVGAGI. The CDR3 nucleotides are TGTGCCAGCAGTTACTCACCCGGACCCGGGGAGCTGTTTTTT. It encodes CASSYSPGPGELFF.

The genes are TRBV19 and TRBJ1-1; TRBD1 might be the D (5 bases). The ends were cut back, 3 bases at V and 6 bases at J, with 14 bases in the middle. The CDR3 covers 14 residues. The germline gives CDR1 LNHDA, CDR2 SQIVND (reference sequence). CDR3 amino acids: CASSIQGLGAEAFF. Here the CDR3 DNA reads TGTGCCAGTAGTATTCAGGGCCTGGGCGCTGAAGCTTTCTTT.

The chain is built from TRBV4-3 and TRBJ1-6; 8 bases match TRBD1. CDR1 is LGHNA and CDR2 is YSLEER in the germline V gene. J gave up 9 bases and V 5 bases, and 9 bases lay outside the gene matches. The CDR3 sequence is 15 residues long. CDR3 amino acids: CASSGGGRGLSPLHF. In DNA form, the CDR3 reads TGCGCCAGCAGCGGGGGGGGCAGGGGGCTTTCACCCCTCCACTTT.

CDR3 nucleotides: TGTGCCAGCAGTGTACAGTTCACAGATACGCAGTATTTT. Translated: CASSVQFTDTQYF. The chain has TRBV6-1 and TRBJ2-3; D is ambiguous. The germline V gene encodes CDR1 MNHNS and CDR2 SASEGT. The CDR3 runs 13 residues. With 4 bases removed from V and 2 bases from J, the gap between germline ends came to 7 bases.

This chain uses TRBV7-2 with TRBJ2-5; D might be TRBD1 or TRBD2, each matching 5 bases. V lost 2 bases to trimming and J lost 1 base, with 20 bases between them. Germline values: CDR1 SGHTA, CDR2 FQGNSA. This CDR3 is 18 amino acids long. The CDR3 bases are TGTGCCAGCAGCTTAAGACCACCCAGCCCAGGGACCCAAGAGACCCAGTACTTC. This codes for CASSLRPPSPGTQETQYF.

The chain recombines TRBV7-2 with TRBJ2-7; 9 bases map to TRBD1. V shed 5 bases, J shed 2 bases, and the junction held 7 bases outside the gene matches. Germline V lookup: CDR1 SGHTA, CDR2 FQGNSA. This CDR3 is built from 15 residues. The CDR3, as DNA: TGTGCCAGCAGCCCTCAGGACAGGGGACCCTACGAGCAGTACTTC. It codes for CASSPQDRGPYEQYF.